The 4 T cell receptor beta chains given below trace back to one sample, sequenced in a study of identical twins. TCRdb itself ran the 5' RACE reads through MiXCR, one entry per CDR3 protein. The sample consists of 410,000 or so distinct CDR3 sequences, approximately 17% of them appearing once. Sequencing was done on a sample of naive T cells sorted from blood. The receptors originated from a man in his fifties in good health.

This clonotype was seen only a few times. This chain links TRBV4-3 with TRBJ2-7, with 7 bases matching TRBD1. The CDR3 sequence is 14 residues long. CDR1 and CDR2 (germline): LGHNA, YSLEER. The V segment lost 4 bases and the J segment 3 bases; nucleotides outside the gene matches: 6. The CDR3 region is CASSRGQVGYEQYF. As DNA, the CDR3 is TGCGCCAGCAGCCGAGGACAGGTAGGCTACGAGCAGTACTTC.

This clonotype turned up a few times. This sequence joins TRBV10-3 and TRBJ2-7, with TRBD2 identical over 10 bases. The V gene's germline CDR1 is ENHRY and CDR2 SYGVKD. V shed 6 bases and J 4 bases; nucleotides not matched to a gene: 6. This CDR3 comprises 14 residues. DNA of the CDR3: TGTGCCATCAGAACCGGGACTAGCGATTACGAGCAGTACTTC. This sequence encodes CAIRTGTSDYEQYF.

This clonotype was observed a handful of times. The chain carries TRBV29-1 and TRBJ2-5; D remains unclear. Germline CDR1 reads SQVTM; CDR2 reads ANQGSEA. The length of the CDR3 is 14 residues. Trimming left V 6 bases short and J 1 base short, with 15 bases between. The CDR3 DNA reads as TGCAGCGTGACATCCGTAGTCCGCCAAGAGACCCAGTACTTC. Protein sequence: CSVTSVVRQETQYF. Complete variable domain (other parts from reference TRBV29-1 and TRBJ2-5): SAVISQKPSRDICQRGTSLTIQCQVDSQVTMMFWYRQQPGQSLTLIATANQGSEATYESGFVIDKFPISRPNLTFSTLTVSNMSPEDSSIYLCSVTSVVRQETQYFGPGTRLLVL.

This clonotype was counted many times. CDR3 coding DNA: TGTGCCATCAGTGAGGCGTTTTACAATGAGCAGTTCTTC. It encodes CAISEAFYNEQFF. The chain is built from TRBV10-3 and TRBJ2-1, with D unresolved. Germline-derived CDR1 and CDR2 are ENHRY and SYGVKD. There are 13 residues in the CDR3. With 2 bases removed from V and 4 bases from J, the gap between germline ends came to 6 bases.